The 14 T cell receptor beta chains below all came from one sample that was sequenced in a study of breast tumors, draining lymph nodes, adjacent tissues. Breast cancer patients provided tissue from their axillary draining lymph nodes. TCRdb re-derived calls from the multiplex PCR reads in MiXCR, one entry per CDR3 protein. The table lists 85,000 to 120,000 distinct CDR3 sequences, approximately 28% of them singletons, with approximately 5.2% in the top ten. Sequenced input: axillary lymph node tissue. These receptors all stem from a female donor with breast cancer. Some clones in this sample may be carry-over from other donors' samples.

The chain joins TRBV7-8 to TRBJ2-5; the D gene is possibly TRBD2 (6 bases). From germline, CDR1 is SGHVS and CDR2 FQNEAQ. V shed 2 bases and J shed 9 bases, with 25 bases lying between them. This CDR3 has 17 residues. The CDR3 sequence is CASSLKPHVGRREPQYF. The CDR3 DNA follows: TGTGCCAGCAGCTTAAAGCCCCACGTAGGGCGACGGGAGCCCCAGTACTTC.

As regards this clonotype: The conserved final phenylalanine or tryptophan is absent from the CDR3, which likely points to a read error. The chain has TRBV29-1 and TRBJ2-5; D possibly corresponds to TRBD2 (6 bases). The CDR3 runs 14 residues. Deletions cut 3 bases from V and 1 base from J, with 12 bases between. Germline V CDR1 and CDR2: SQVTM, ANQGSEA. The CDR3 here is CSVEAGGGQETQYS. In nucleotides, the CDR3 is TGCAGCGTTGAGGCTGGGGGAGGCCAAGAGACCCAGTACTCC.

In regard to this clonotype: An end of the junction differs from the germline gene, which may be a read error. CDR3 in amino acids: CASSLSGGGSYGNSF. The CDR3 nucleotides read TGTGCCAGCAGCTTATCAGGGGGCGGAAGTTATGGCAACTCCTTC. The chain is built from TRBV7-3 and TRBJ1-2, with 8 bases lining up with TRBD1. Germline CDR1 SGHTA, CDR2 FQGTGA. This CDR3 is built from 15 residues.

The V gene is TRBV14, the J gene TRBJ1-2; possibly TRBD1 for D (5 bases). The CDR3 is 16 amino acids. Trimming cost V 1 base and J 9 bases, with 21 bases left between them. Per the germline V gene, CDR1 is SGHDN and CDR2 is FVKESK. The CDR3 nucleotides read TGTGCCAGCAGCCAAGGTCGGTGGGACCTACCCCTTAGCTACACCTTC. Protein sequence: CASSQGRWDLPLSYTF.

The sample holds many counts of this clonotype. The chain joins TRBV20-1 to TRBJ1-2, with a weak D call TRBD1 (5 bases). V dropped 4 bases and J dropped 6 bases, with 15 bases sitting between them. The CDR3 is made up of 13 amino acids. Looked up from germline, CDR1 is DFQATT and CDR2 is SNEGSKA (reference sequence). CDR3 sequence (DNA): TGCAGTGCTATGACCCAACAGGTGGATGGCTACACCTTC. Encoded protein: CSAMTQQVDGYTF.

This clonotype occurred many times. Given a much more abundant clone one base away, this may be a read error. The gene calls are TRBV20-1 and TRBJ2-5; tentative D call: TRBD2 (5 bases). This CDR3 has 12 residues. CDR1 and CDR2 (germline): DFQATT, SNEGSKA (reference sequence). CDR3 residues: CSALDWGETPYF. In nucleotides, the CDR3 is TGCAGTGCTTTGGACTGGGGAGAGACCCCGTACTTC.

In this sample, this clonotype turned up many times. This chain uses TRBV4-1 with TRBJ2-1; weak D call: TRBD2 (5 bases). CDR1 and CDR2 from the germline V gene are MGHRA and YSYEKL. The length of the CDR3 is 13 residues. Trimming removed 1 base at V and 8 bases at J, with 9 bases between. The CDR3 DNA sequence: TGCGCCAGCAGCCAAGTGGAGGCCCATGAGCAGTTCTTC. Its translation is CASSQVEAHEQFF.

V usage is TRBV7-3 and J usage is TRBJ1-3; the D is unclear. Germline V gene lookup returns CDR1 SGHTA and CDR2 FQGTGA. The V and J ends lost 4 bases and 0 bases respectively, with 10 bases between them. This CDR3 contains 15 residues. The CDR3 nucleotides read TGTGCCAGCAGCTCCGGGATGAGCTCTGGAAACACCATATATTTT. This gives the protein CASSSGMSSGNTIYF.

The CDR3 sequence is CASSLAGQSSYNSPLHF. The CDR3 DNA is TGTGCCAGCAGTCTAGCGGGACAGAGCTCCTATAATTCACCCCTCCACTTT. This chain joins TRBV2 and TRBJ1-6, with 7 positions matching TRBD1. CDR1 is SNHLY and CDR2 is FYNNEI in the germline V gene. There are 17 residues in the CDR3. Germline trimming cut 5 bases from V and 0 bases from J; bases unmatched to any gene: 7.

This clonotype has only a few counts. This chain joins TRBV2 and TRBJ1-2; 10 nucleotides line up with TRBD1. The CDR3 sequence is 14 residues long. With 5 bases clipped from V and 7 bases from J, the junction kept 7 bases outside the gene matches. The germline V gene encodes CDR1 SNHLY and CDR2 FYNNEI. The CDR3 coding sequence is TGTGCCAGCAGTTTCGTGACAGGGGGCTCTGGCTACACCTTC. It translates to CASSFVTGGSGYTF.

This chain uses TRBV6-5 with TRBJ1-4; 8 bases match TRBD1. This CDR3 comprises 15 residues. CDR1 is MNHEY and CDR2 is SVGAGI in the germline V gene. Germline trimming cut 5 bases from V and 5 bases from J; bases unmatched to any gene: 7. This chain's CDR3 is CASSHRGTGNEKLFF. The CDR3, as DNA: TGTGCCAGCAGTCACCGAGGGACAGGAAATGAAAAACTGTTTTTT.

This clonotype was picked up many times. This chain connects TRBV24-1 to TRBJ2-2, with 11 nucleotides matching TRBD1. The length of the CDR3 is 16 residues. V lost 4 bases and J lost 5; bases outside the gene matches: 5. From germline, CDR1 is KGHDR and CDR2 SFDVKD. The chain's CDR3 is CATSDPGTGGTGELFF. In DNA, the CDR3 is TGTGCCACCAGTGACCCAGGGACAGGGGGGACCGGGGAGCTGTTTTTT.

This clonotype was counted many times. V is TRBV20-1 and J is TRBJ2-1; 7 positions agree with TRBD1. The CDR3 runs to 14 residues. Germline-derived CDR1 and CDR2 are DFQATT and SNEGSKA (reference sequence). The junction had 5 bases not matched to a gene; V was cut back by 6 bases and J by 0 bases. In DNA, the CDR3 is TGCAGTGCCTCGACAGGGAGCTCCTACAATGAGCAGTTCTTC. This translates into CSASTGSSYNEQFF.

This clonotype was seen many times. The V and J genes are TRBV4-1 and TRBJ2-1; D possibly corresponds to TRBD2 (6 bases). There are 16 residues in the CDR3. Germline V gene data show CDR1 as MGHRA and CDR2 as YSYEKL. V was cut by 2 bases and J by 9 bases, with 20 bases left in between. The CDR3 is CASSQIWDFSGREQFF. In DNA form, the CDR3 reads TGCGCCAGCAGCCAAATTTGGGACTTTTCCGGGCGTGAGCAGTTCTTC.